This T cell receptor (beta chain) was observed in a study of Ad26.COV2.S vaccination and SARS-CoV-2 variants. Study context: Donor joined the COV1001 Ad26.COV2.S trial arm. Ad26.COV2.S shots went into the muscle once or twice, 56 days apart. Whole-study findings and limits: Participants in the vaccine arm had higher spike-specific TCR breadth; placebo recipients had lower.

The sample's treatment: around 19 received Ad26.COV2.S at low or high dose, single or two shots; roughly five received placebo; per-sample allocation not given. Day 63 after the first injection of vaccine or placebo was the sampling time. This clone turned up a few times. What it binds is unknown. TCRdb's table, derived via immunoSEQ multiplex PCR, lists solely in-frame clones and lacks some. The sample records around 450,000 clones, roughly 88% being singletons. The germline gives CDR1 MNHEY, CDR2 SMNVEV (reference sequence). V dropped 2 bases and J dropped 10; count of bases not matched to a gene: 5. The CDR3 sequence is 15 residues long.

Material: peripheral blood, obtained in a trial of Ad26.COV2.S vaccine versus placebo. The sequence came from a person aged 18-60 years who received the Ad26.COV2.S COVID-19 vaccine or a placebo. This chain joins TRBV27 and TRBJ1-6; 10 nucleotides align to TRBD1. The CDR3 DNA reads TGTGCCAGCAGTTTAACGTGGGGACAGGGGTCACCCCTCCACTTT. Amino acid sequence: CASSLTWGQGSPLHF.